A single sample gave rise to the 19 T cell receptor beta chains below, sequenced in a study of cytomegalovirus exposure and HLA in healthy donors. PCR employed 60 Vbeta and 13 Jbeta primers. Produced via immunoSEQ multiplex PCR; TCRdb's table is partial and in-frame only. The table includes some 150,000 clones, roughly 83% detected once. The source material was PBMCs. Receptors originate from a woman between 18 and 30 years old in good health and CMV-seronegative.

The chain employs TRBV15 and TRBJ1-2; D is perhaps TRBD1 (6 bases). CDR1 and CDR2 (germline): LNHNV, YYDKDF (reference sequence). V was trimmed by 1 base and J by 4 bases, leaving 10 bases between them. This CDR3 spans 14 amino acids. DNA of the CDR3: TGTGCCACCAGCAGAGTAGGGGGGGCCTATGGCTACACCTTC. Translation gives CATSRVGGAYGYTF.

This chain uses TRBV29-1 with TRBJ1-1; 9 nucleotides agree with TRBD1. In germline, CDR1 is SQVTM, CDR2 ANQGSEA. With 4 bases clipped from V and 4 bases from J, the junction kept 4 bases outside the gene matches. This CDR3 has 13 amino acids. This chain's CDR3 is CSVVPGQGTEAFF. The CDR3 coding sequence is TGCAGCGTTGTTCCGGGACAGGGCACTGAAGCTTTCTTT.

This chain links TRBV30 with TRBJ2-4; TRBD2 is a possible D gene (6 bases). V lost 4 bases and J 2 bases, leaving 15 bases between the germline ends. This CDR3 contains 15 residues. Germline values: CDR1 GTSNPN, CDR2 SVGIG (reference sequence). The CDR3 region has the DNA TGTGCCTGGACCACCGGGGGATCCTCCAAAAACATTCAGTACTTC. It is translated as CAWTTGGSSKNIQYF.

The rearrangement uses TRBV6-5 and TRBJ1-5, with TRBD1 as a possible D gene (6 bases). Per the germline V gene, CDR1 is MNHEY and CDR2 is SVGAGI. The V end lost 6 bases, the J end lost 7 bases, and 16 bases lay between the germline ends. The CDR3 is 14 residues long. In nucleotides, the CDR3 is TGTGCCAGCAGAAAAGGGGGGGGTGGCCAGCCCCAGCATTTT. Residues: CASRKGGGGQPQHF.

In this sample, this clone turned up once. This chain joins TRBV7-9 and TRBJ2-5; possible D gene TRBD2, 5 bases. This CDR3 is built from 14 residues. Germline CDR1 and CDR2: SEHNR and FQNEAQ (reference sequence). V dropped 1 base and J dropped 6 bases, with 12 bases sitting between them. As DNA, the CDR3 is TGTGCCAGCAGCTTAGAAACTAGTTTACAGACCCAGTACTTC. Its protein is CASSLETSLQTQYF.

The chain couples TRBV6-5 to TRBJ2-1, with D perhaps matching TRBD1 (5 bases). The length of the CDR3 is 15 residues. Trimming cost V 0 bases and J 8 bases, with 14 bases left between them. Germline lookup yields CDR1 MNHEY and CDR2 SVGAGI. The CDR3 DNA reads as TGTGCCAGCAGTTACTCGAGGCCAGGGTTAGATGAGCAGTTCTTC. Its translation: CASSYSRPGLDEQFF.

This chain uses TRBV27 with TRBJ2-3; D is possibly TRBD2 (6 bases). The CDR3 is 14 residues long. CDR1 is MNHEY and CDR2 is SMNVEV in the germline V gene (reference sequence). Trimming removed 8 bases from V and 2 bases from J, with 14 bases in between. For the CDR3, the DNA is TGTGCCAGCGCGGGGCAGGGACTCACAGATACGCAGTATTTT. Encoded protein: CASAGQGLTDTQYF.

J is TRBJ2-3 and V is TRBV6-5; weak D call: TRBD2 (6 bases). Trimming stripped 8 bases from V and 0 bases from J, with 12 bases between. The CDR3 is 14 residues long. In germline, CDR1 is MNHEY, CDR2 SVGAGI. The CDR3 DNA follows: TGTGCCAGCCGGAGGACTATCAGCACAGATACGCAGTATTTT. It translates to CASRRTISTDTQYF.

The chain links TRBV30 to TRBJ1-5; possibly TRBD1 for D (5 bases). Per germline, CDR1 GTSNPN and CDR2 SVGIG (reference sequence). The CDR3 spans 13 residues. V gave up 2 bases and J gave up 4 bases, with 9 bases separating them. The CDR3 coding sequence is TGTGCCTGGAGTACGACAGAGAATCAGCCCCAGCATTTT. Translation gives CAWSTTENQPQHF.

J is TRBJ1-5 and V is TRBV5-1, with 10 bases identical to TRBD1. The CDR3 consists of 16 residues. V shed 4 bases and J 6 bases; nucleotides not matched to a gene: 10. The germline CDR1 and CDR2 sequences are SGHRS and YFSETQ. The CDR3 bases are TGCGCCAGCAGCCTGACGGGACAGGGGATTGGTCAGCCCCAGCATTTT. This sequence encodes CASSLTGQGIGQPQHF.

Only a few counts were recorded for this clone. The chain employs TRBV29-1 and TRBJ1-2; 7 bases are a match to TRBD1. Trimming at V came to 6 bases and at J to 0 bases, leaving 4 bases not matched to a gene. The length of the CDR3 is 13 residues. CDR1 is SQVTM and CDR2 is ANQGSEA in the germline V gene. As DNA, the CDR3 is TGCAGCGTCGGGACAGACACTAACTATGGCTACACCTTC. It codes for CSVGTDTNYGYTF.

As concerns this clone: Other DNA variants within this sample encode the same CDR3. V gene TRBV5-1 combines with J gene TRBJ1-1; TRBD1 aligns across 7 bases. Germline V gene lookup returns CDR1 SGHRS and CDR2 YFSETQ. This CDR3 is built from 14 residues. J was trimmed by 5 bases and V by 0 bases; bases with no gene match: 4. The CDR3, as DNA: TGCGCCAGCAGCTTGGAAAGGGGGCTTACTGAAGCTTTCTTT. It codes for CASSLERGLTEAFF.

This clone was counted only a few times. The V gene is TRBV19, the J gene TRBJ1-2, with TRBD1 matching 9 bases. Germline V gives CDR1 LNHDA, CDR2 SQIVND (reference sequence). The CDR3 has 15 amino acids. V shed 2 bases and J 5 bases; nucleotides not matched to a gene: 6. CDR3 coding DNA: TGTGCCAGTAGTATAAACCGGGACAGGGTATATGGCTACACCTTC. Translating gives CASSINRDRVYGYTF.

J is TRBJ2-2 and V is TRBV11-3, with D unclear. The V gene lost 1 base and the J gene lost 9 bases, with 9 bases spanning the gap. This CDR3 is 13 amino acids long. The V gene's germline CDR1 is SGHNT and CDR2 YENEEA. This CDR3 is CASSLGRARELFF. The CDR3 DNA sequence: TGTGCCAGCAGCTTAGGTCGAGCGAGGGAGCTGTTTTTT.

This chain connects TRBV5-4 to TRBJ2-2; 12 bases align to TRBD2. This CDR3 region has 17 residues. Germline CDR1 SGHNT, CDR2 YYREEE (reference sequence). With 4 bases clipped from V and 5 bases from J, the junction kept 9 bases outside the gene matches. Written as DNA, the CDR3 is TGTGCCAGCAGCCGCGACACTAGCGGGGGGCGGACCGGGGAGCTGTTTTTT. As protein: CASSRDTSGGRTGELFF.

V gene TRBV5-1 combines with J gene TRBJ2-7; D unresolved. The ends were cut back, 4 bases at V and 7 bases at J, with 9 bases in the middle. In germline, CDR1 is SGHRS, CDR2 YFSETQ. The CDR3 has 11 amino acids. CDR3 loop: CASSIAGEQYF. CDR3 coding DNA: TGCGCCAGCAGCATAGCTGGGGAGCAGTACTTC.

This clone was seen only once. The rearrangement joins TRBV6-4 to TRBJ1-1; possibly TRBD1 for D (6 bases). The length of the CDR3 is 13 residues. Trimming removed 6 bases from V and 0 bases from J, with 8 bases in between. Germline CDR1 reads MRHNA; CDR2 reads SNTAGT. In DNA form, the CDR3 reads TGTGCCAGCAGCAGGGGTCTGAACACTGAAGCTTTCTTT. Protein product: CASSRGLNTEAFF.

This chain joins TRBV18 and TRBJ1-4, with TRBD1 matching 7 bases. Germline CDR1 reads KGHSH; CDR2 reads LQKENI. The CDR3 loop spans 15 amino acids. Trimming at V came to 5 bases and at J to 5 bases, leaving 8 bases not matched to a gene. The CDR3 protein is CASSKTGTDNEKLFF. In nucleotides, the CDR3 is TGTGCCAGCTCAAAAACCGGGACAGACAATGAAAAACTGTTTTTT.

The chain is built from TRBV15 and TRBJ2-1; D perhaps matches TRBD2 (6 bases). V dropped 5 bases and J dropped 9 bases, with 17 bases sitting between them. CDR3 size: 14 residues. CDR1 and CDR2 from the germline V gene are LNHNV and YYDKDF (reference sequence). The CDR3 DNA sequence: TGTGCCACCAGCCCGCGGGGCAGGGACGGTGAGCAGTTCTTC. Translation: CATSPRGRDGEQFF. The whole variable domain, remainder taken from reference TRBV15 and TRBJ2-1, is DAMVIQNPRYQVTQFGKPVTLSCSQTLNHNVMYWYQQKSSQAPKLLFHYYDKDFNNEADTPDNFQSRRPNTSFCFLDIRSPGLGDTAMYLCATSPRGRDGEQFFGPGTRLTVL.